This T cell receptor (beta chain) came from a study of siplizumab effects on memory and regulatory T cells. The data were produced by immunoSEQ multiplex PCR, yet TCRdb's version contains in-frame clones alone and is incomplete. The sample holds under 140,000 clones, roughly 92% seen once. Concerning this clone itself: Its target is unknown.

Germline V gene lookup returns CDR1 MDHEN and CDR2 SYDVKM. Trimming at V came to 6 bases and at J to 4 bases, leaving 16 bases not matched to a gene. This CDR3 has 18 residues. General study points: Proliferating clones, CD4+ or CD8+, lacked an assignable naive or memory phenotype in roughly 80-95% of cases. Sequences that were alloreactive and traceable to unstimulated CD4+ memory cells were significantly reduced by siplizumab.

Input material: CD4+ T cells sorted from blood. V is TRBV28 and J is TRBJ2-3; 10 bases line up with TRBD2. This TCR was sampled from a human donor in good health. CDR3 nucleotide sequence: TGTGCCAGCAGGCCTTCCCTCGGAGCGGGAGGGGCAGCAGATACGCAGTATTTT. Amino acid sequence: CASRPSLGAGGAADTQYF.